This TCR beta chain stems from a study of shared clonotypes between healthy human individuals. Study-level results: Generation probabilities of non-shared clonotypes were lower (relative to those shared by all four donors).

Terminally differentiated effector memory CD45RA+ cells were left out of the naive CD8 fraction, which was CD45RO-negative and positively selected for CCR7. Concerning this clone: Its specificity is unknown.

The length of the CDR3 is 14 residues. Assay: immunoSEQ multiplex PCR; the TCRdb copy retains only in-frame clones and omits some. This table has hundreds of thousands of clones, approximately 96% appearing once. This sequence joins TRBV21-1 and TRBJ2-7. TRBV21-1 is shown as a pseudogene. The origin of this receptor is a woman in her thirties in good health. Sequencing used naive CD8+ T cells sorted from blood. CDR3 in DNA: TGTGCCAGCAGCAAACGGAACGGAACCTACGAGCAGTACTTC. Translated, it gives CASSKRNGTYEQYF.